Following are 9 T cell receptor beta chains from one sample sequenced in a study of radiation and T cells in renal cell carcinoma. The time point here: blood 2 weeks post-SBRT. Sample treatment: 15 Gy SBRT to primary tumor, nephrectomy 4 weeks later. Assay used: immunoSEQ multiplex PCR; TCRdb lists only in-frame clones, some missing. Among around 130,000 clones listed, more than 75% were seen once. Sequenced here: blood, sampled from a patient whose treatment included radiotherapy and nephrectomy. These receptors originate from a woman aged 70-85 years with renal cell carcinoma.

The chain couples TRBV11-1 to TRBJ2-2; tentative D call: TRBD1 (5 bases). Per germline, CDR1 SGHAT and CDR2 FQDESV (reference sequence). Trimming pared 7 bases from V and 4 bases from J, leaving 10 bases between. The CDR3 spans 13 residues. CDR3 coding DNA: TGTGCCAGCACAGGGCGGCGCACCGGGGAGCTGTTTTTT. Protein sequence: CASTGRRTGELFF. Using reference TRBV11-1 and TRBJ2-2 for the parts outside the CDR3, the full variable domain is EAEVAQSPRYKITEKSQAVAFWCDPISGHATLYWYRQILGQGPELLVQFQDESVVDDSQLPKDRFSAERLKGVDSTLKIQPAELGDSAMYLCASTGRRTGELFFGEGSRLTVL.

The chain has TRBV30 and TRBJ1-5; no firm D call. The V end was cut by 5 bases, the J end by 0 bases, with 11 bases between. This CDR3 contains 14 residues. The V gene's germline CDR1 is GTSNPN and CDR2 SVGIG (reference sequence). DNA of the CDR3: TGTGCCTGGGATCGGGATTATAGCAATCAGCCCCAGCATTTT. This translates into CAWDRDYSNQPQHF.

J is TRBJ2-5 and V is TRBV29-1; D gene ambiguous. Trimming removed 4 bases from V and 5 bases from J, with 11 bases in between. This CDR3 spans 12 amino acids. Germline CDR1 SQVTM, CDR2 ANQGSEA. DNA of the CDR3: TGCAGCGTTGGTGGGCTCGGGGAGACCCAGTACTTC. Translated, it gives CSVGGLGETQYF.

The chain links TRBV19 to TRBJ2-2, with D possibly matching TRBD1 (5 bases). V lost 3 bases to trimming and J lost 6 bases, with 17 bases between them. The germline V gene encodes CDR1 LNHDA and CDR2 SQIVND (reference sequence). This CDR3 comprises 16 residues. In nucleotides, the CDR3 is TGTGCCAGTAGTATTGGGGCAGGGCTGATGGCCGGGGAGCTGTTTTTT. Protein: CASSIGAGLMAGELFF.

V gene TRBV6-5 combines with J gene TRBJ1-5; D ambiguous. This CDR3 is built from 14 residues. The germline CDR1 and CDR2 sequences are MNHEY and SVGAGI. V lost 2 bases and J 6 bases, leaving 11 bases between the germline ends. CDR3 sequence reads: CASSYGNPGQPQHF. CDR3 bases: TGTGCCAGCAGTTACGGGAATCCGGGTCAGCCCCAGCATTTT.

V gene TRBV7-6 combines with J gene TRBJ2-5, with TRBD2 matching over 10 bases. The germline V gene encodes CDR1 SGHVS and CDR2 FNYEAQ. The CDR3 runs to 17 residues. J was trimmed by 4 bases and V by 1 base; bases with no gene match: 9. The CDR3 sequence is CASSLDASGGPGETQYF. The CDR3 DNA reads TGTGCCAGCAGCTTAGACGCTAGCGGGGGTCCCGGAGAGACCCAGTACTTC.

This clone was seen a single time. This chain connects TRBV30 to TRBJ2-1, with D perhaps TRBD1 or TRBD2 (6 bases each). The CDR3 runs to 13 residues. V shed 3 bases and J shed 7 bases, with 13 bases lying between them. The V gene's germline CDR1 is GTSNPN and CDR2 SVGIG (reference sequence). The CDR3 DNA reads TGTGCCTGGAGCCGACCGGGGGCAAATGAGCAGTTCTTC. Translating it yields CAWSRPGANEQFF.

The V call is TRBV15, the J call TRBJ2-7; D not certain. Per germline, CDR1 LNHNV and CDR2 YYDKDF (reference sequence). The ends were cut back, 3 bases at V and 3 bases at J, with 12 bases in the middle. The CDR3 has 14 residues. The CDR3 spells CATSREPLRYEQYF. Written as DNA, the CDR3 is TGTGCCACCAGCAGGGAACCCCTTCGCTACGAGCAGTACTTC.

The J gene is TRBJ1-3, the V gene TRBV5-1; no definite D call. CDR1 is SGHRS and CDR2 is YFSETQ in the germline V gene. This CDR3 contains 14 residues. Trimming removed 0 bases at V and 2 bases at J, with 6 bases between. The CDR3 region is CASSLDQTGNTIYF. The CDR3 region has the DNA TGCGCCAGCAGCTTGGATCAGACTGGAAACACCATATATTTT.